The 6 T cell receptor beta chains given below trace back to one sample, sequenced in a study of T cell responses to AZD1222 COVID-19 vaccine. Generated by immunoSEQ multiplex PCR, the TCRdb table keeps only in-frame clones and is missing some. The sample consists of approximately 42,000 clones, about 91% of them appearing once. The sequenced sample was peripheral blood, obtained 28 days after the second AZD1222 dose. These TCRs come from an adult who received the AZD1222 COVID-19 vaccine.

The rearrangement joins TRBV27 to TRBJ1-5; D call uncertain. In germline, CDR1 is MNHEY, CDR2 SMNVEV (reference sequence). The CDR3 length is 14 residues. V lost 2 bases and J lost 5, with 10 bases in between. Written as DNA, the CDR3 is TGTGCCAGCAGTTTACAATGGAAGGATCAGCCCCAGCATTTT. It specifies CASSLQWKDQPQHF.

This chain connects TRBV15 to TRBJ1-6, with no clear D. Germline loops: CDR1 LNHNV, CDR2 YYDKDF (reference sequence). The CDR3 length is 12 residues. The V end lost 0 bases, the J end lost 11 bases, and 5 bases lay between the germline ends. In nucleotides, the CDR3 is TGTGCCACCAGCAGAGATGAGGCACCCCTCCACTTT. Amino acid sequence: CATSRDEAPLHF.

The chain combines TRBV5-1 with TRBJ1-5; TRBD1 agrees at 8 bases. V lost 1 base and J lost 0; bases outside the gene matches: 3. The CDR3 is 16 residues long. The germline V gene has CDR1 SGHRS and CDR2 YFSETQ. CDR3 loop: CASSLIQGDSNQPQHF. CDR3 DNA sequence: TGCGCCAGCAGCTTGATACAGGGGGATAGCAATCAGCCCCAGCATTTT.

This clone occurred once. The chain carries TRBV7-2 and TRBJ2-7; TRBD1 might be the D (5 bases). CDR3 length: 16 residues. Germline CDR1 and CDR2: SGHTA and FQGNSA. Trimming removed 1 base at V and 5 bases at J, with 18 bases between. The CDR3 reads CASSLEPRDSPHEQYF. The CDR3 DNA reads as TGTGCCAGCAGCTTAGAGCCCCGAGACAGCCCTCACGAGCAGTACTTC.

The rearrangement links TRBV9 to TRBJ2-7; the D is unclear. Trimming left V 7 bases short and J 5 bases short, with 16 bases between. Germline CDR1 and CDR2: SGDLS and YYNGEE. CDR3 length: 13 residues. The CDR3 spells CASSSRIFDEQYF. DNA for the CDR3: TGTGCCAGCTCCAGCCGGATTTTCGACGAGCAGTACTTC. Together with reference TRBV9 and TRBJ2-7, the CDR3 gives the full variable domain: DSGVTQTPKHLITATGQRVTLRCSPRSGDLSVYWYQQSLDQGLQFLIQYYNGEERAKGNILERFSAQQFPDLHSELNLSSLELGDSALYFCASSSRIFDEQYFGPGTRLTVT.

This chain joins TRBV5-6 and TRBJ2-7; 9 bases align to TRBD2. The junction had 5 bases not matched to a gene; V was cut back by 4 bases and J by 3 bases. Germline V gene lookup returns CDR1 SGHDT and CDR2 YYEEEE. CDR3 size: 14 residues. DNA for the CDR3: TGTGCCAGCAGCCCTAGCGGGATTCGCTACGAGCAGTACTTC. Residues: CASSPSGIRYEQYF.